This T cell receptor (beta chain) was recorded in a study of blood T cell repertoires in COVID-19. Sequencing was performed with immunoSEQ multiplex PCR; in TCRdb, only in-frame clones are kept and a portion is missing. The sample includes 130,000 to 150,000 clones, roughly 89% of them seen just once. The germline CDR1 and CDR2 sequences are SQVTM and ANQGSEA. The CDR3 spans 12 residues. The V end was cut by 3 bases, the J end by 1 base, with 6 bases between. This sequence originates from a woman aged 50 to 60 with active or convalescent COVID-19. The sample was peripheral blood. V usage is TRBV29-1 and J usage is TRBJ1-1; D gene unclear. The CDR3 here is CSVEIRNTEAFF. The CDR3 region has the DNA TGCAGCGTTGAGATTAGGAACACTGAAGCTTTCTTT.